A selection of T cell receptor beta chains follows, all from one sample in a study of Graves' ophthalmopathy and Graves' hyperthyroidism. TCRdb re-called the multiplex PCR reads through MiXCR, storing one row per CDR3 protein. The table has around 670,000 distinct CDR3 sequences, roughly 40% seen once. Sequenced material: peripheral blood. These receptors originate from an adult man with Graves' ophthalmopathy. Both conserved end residues are part of each CDR3. Each record gives: D gene, V gene, clone size, J gene, CDR3 DNA, CDR3 protein. The D gene is left open where the match is weak. Rows may omit the clone size; those that give it use once, few, many or a size class.

d_gene: NA; v_gene: TRBV20-1; abundance: NA; j_gene: TRBJ2-5; CDR3nt: TGCAGAGGTTTAGGGGGGGGCGCAGGGACCCAGTACTTC; CDR3aa: CRGLGGGAGTQYF
d_gene: NA; v_gene: TRBV11-2; abundance: few; j_gene: TRBJ2-7; CDR3nt: TGTGCCAGCAGCTTGAGGGCCACCTACGAGCAGTACTTC; CDR3aa: CASSLRATYEQYF
d_gene: TRBD1; v_gene: TRBV12-3/TRBV12-4; abundance: NA; j_gene: TRBJ2-7; CDR3nt: TGTGCCAGCAGAGCCTCCGGGACAGGGGGCCCGTACGAGCAGTACTTC; CDR3aa: CASRASGTGGPYEQYF
d_gene: NA; v_gene: TRBV10-3; abundance: NA; j_gene: TRBJ2-7; CDR3nt: TGTGCCATCACTGGGGAGGGGGATTACGAGCAGTACTTC; CDR3aa: CAITGEGDYEQYF
d_gene: NA; v_gene: TRBV5-5; abundance: few; j_gene: TRBJ1-1; CDR3nt: TGTGCCAGCAGCCCCTCGGCAGGAGAGAACACTGAAGCTTTCTTT; CDR3aa: CASSPSAGENTEAFF
d_gene: TRBD1; v_gene: TRBV7-3; abundance: few; j_gene: TRBJ1-1; CDR3nt: TGTGCCAGCAGCCCGTTTTACAGGGGTGAAGCTTTCTTT; CDR3aa: CASSPFYRGEAFF
d_gene: NA; v_gene: TRBV20-1; abundance: NA; j_gene: TRBJ1-6; CDR3nt: TGCAGTGCTAAGAGGAGGGATTCACCCCTCCACTTT; CDR3aa: CSAKRRDSPLHF
d_gene: NA; v_gene: TRBV7-9; abundance: many; j_gene: TRBJ2-7; CDR3nt: TGTGCCAGCAGCTTCGCAGGATACGAGCAGTACTTC; CDR3aa: CASSFAGYEQYF
d_gene: NA; v_gene: TRBV25-1; abundance: NA; j_gene: TRBJ1-2; CDR3nt: TGTGCCAGCACCCAGGGCGGGATGGACTATGGCTACACCTTC; CDR3aa: CASTQGGMDYGYTF
d_gene: NA; v_gene: TRBV12-3/TRBV12-4; abundance: many; j_gene: TRBJ2-5; CDR3nt: TGTGCCAGCAGTTTGGAGGAAGAGACCCAGTACTTC; CDR3aa: CASSLEEETQYF
d_gene: NA; v_gene: TRBV15; abundance: NA; j_gene: TRBJ1-1; CDR3nt: TGTGCCACCAGCAGAGCACGGGAATCGAACACTGAAGCTTTCTTT; CDR3aa: CATSRARESNTEAFF